This is a list of T cell receptor beta chains from one sample in a study of identical twins. Each CDR3 protein gets one entry after TCRdb re-called the 5' RACE reads with MiXCR. In the table there are approximately 280,000 distinct CDR3 sequences, around 8.8% of which are singletons. This sample also belongs to another study, concerning yellow fever vaccine responses in identical twins.

The specimen sequenced was memory (CD45RO+) T cells sorted from blood. All receptors derive from a young woman in good health. CDR3s include the opening cysteine and the closing phenylalanine or tryptophan. A D gene is named only where the DNA matches it firmly. Clone size appears in some rows only: once, few, many, or a class for an expanded clone.

j_gene: TRBJ2-7
abundance: few
d_gene: -
v_gene: TRBV19
len: 15
CDR3nt: TGTGCCAGTAGCCGCTCTAGAGCGGGTTCCTACGAGCAGTACTTC
CDR3aa: CASSRSRAGSYEQYF

j_gene: TRBJ1-2
abundance: -
d_gene: TRBD1
v_gene: TRBV6-5
len: 16
CDR3nt: TGTGCCAGCAGTTACGGGGGACAGGGTCCTAACTATGGCTACACCTTC
CDR3aa: CASSYGGQGPNYGYTF

j_gene: TRBJ2-3
abundance: many
d_gene: TRBD2
v_gene: TRBV6-2/TRBV6-3
len: 15
CDR3nt: TGTGCCAGCAGTCAACTAGCGGGAGGTGCAGATACGCAGTATTTT
CDR3aa: CASSQLAGGADTQYF

j_gene: TRBJ2-1
abundance: few
d_gene: TRBD2
v_gene: TRBV15
len: 16
CDR3nt: TGTGCCACCAGCACCCTCGGACTAGCGGGGAACAATGAGCAGTTCTTC
CDR3aa: CATSTLGLAGNNEQFF

j_gene: TRBJ2-2
abundance: many
d_gene: -
v_gene: TRBV4-2
len: 13
CDR3nt: TGTGCCAGCAGCCTCCCGAGGACCGGGGAGCTGTTTTTT
CDR3aa: CASSLPRTGELFF

j_gene: TRBJ2-6
abundance: -
d_gene: -
v_gene: TRBV3-1
len: 14
CDR3nt: TGTGCCAGCAGCCATTCGACAGGGGCCAACGTCCTGACTTTC
CDR3aa: CASSHSTGANVLTF

j_gene: TRBJ1-2
abundance: few
d_gene: -
v_gene: TRBV10-3
len: 16
CDR3nt: TGTGCCATCAGTTACGCAGACAGAGAGCCTTCCTATGGCTACACCTTC
CDR3aa: CAISYADREPSYGYTF

j_gene: TRBJ1-1
abundance: few
d_gene: -
v_gene: TRBV3-1
len: 15
CDR3nt: TGTGCCAGCAGCCAAAGCGACAGATTGAACACTGAAGCTTTCTTT
CDR3aa: CASSQSDRLNTEAFF

j_gene: TRBJ2-3
abundance: few
d_gene: TRBD1
v_gene: TRBV12-3/TRBV12-4
len: 14
CDR3nt: TGTGCCAGCAGTTTAACCGGGACAGTAGATACGCAGTATTTT
CDR3aa: CASSLTGTVDTQYF

j_gene: TRBJ2-5
abundance: many
d_gene: TRBD1
v_gene: TRBV7-8
len: 16
CDR3nt: TGTGCCAGCATCCCTCAGGGGGCGCGGTCCCCAGAGACCCAGTACTTC
CDR3aa: CASIPQGARSPETQYF

j_gene: TRBJ2-2
abundance: few
d_gene: TRBD2
v_gene: TRBV10-3
len: 18
CDR3nt: TGTGCCATCAGTGGACCAGAGGGGATAGCGGGAGCCATCGGGGAGCTGTTTTTT
CDR3aa: CAISGPEGIAGAIGELFF

j_gene: TRBJ2-2
abundance: -
d_gene: -
v_gene: TRBV29-1
len: 13
CDR3nt: TGCAGCGCTGGACAAGGGGGGAAACGGGAGCTGTTTTTT
CDR3aa: CSAGQGGKRELFF

j_gene: TRBJ2-7
abundance: -
d_gene: -
v_gene: TRBV20-1
len: 16
CDR3nt: TGCAGTGCTAGACCCTTCCTGGGGGCTAGCGGCTACGAGCAGTACTTC
CDR3aa: CSARPFLGASGYEQYF

j_gene: TRBJ1-4
abundance: few
d_gene: -
v_gene: TRBV20-1
len: 16
CDR3nt: TGCAGTGCCCGACCGGGCACGGGGGCAACTAATGAAAAACTGTTTTTT
CDR3aa: CSARPGTGATNEKLFF

j_gene: TRBJ2-2
abundance: many
d_gene: -
v_gene: TRBV11-2
len: 13
CDR3nt: TGTGCCAGCAGCTTCTTAGTCACCGGGGAGCTGTTTTTT
CDR3aa: CASSFLVTGELFF

j_gene: TRBJ1-6
abundance: many
d_gene: -
v_gene: TRBV7-9
len: 14
CDR3nt: TGTGCCAGCAGCCGGGAACAGTTTAATTCACCCCTCCACTTT
CDR3aa: CASSREQFNSPLHF

j_gene: TRBJ1-1
abundance: many
d_gene: -
v_gene: TRBV10-3
len: 13
CDR3nt: TGTGCCATCAGCCTAGACGTAAGCACTGAAGCTTTCTTT
CDR3aa: CAISLDVSTEAFF

j_gene: TRBJ1-2
abundance: many
d_gene: -
v_gene: TRBV6-1
len: 13
CDR3nt: TGTGCCAGCAGTGAAGAACAGCTCTATGGCTACACCTTC
CDR3aa: CASSEEQLYGYTF

j_gene: TRBJ2-3
abundance: -
d_gene: -
v_gene: TRBV7-2
len: 16
CDR3nt: TGTGCCAGCAGCTCACAGGGGGCGGGGGGTATGGATACGCAGTATTTT
CDR3aa: CASSSQGAGGMDTQYF

j_gene: TRBJ2-3
abundance: many
d_gene: -
v_gene: TRBV3-1
len: 13
CDR3nt: TGTGCCAGCAGCCTCGCAGGGCCAGATACGCAGTATTTT
CDR3aa: CASSLAGPDTQYF

j_gene: TRBJ2-3
abundance: -
d_gene: -
v_gene: TRBV7-6
len: 16
CDR3nt: TGTGCCAGCAGCTTGATGCGGTACTCTAGCACAGATACGCAGTATTTT
CDR3aa: CASSLMRYSSTDTQYF

j_gene: TRBJ2-2
abundance: -
d_gene: TRBD2
v_gene: TRBV2
len: 18
CDR3nt: TGTGCCAGCAGTGGTGGGCGACTAGCGGGATGGAACACCGGGGAGCTGTTTTTT
CDR3aa: CASSGGRLAGWNTGELFF

j_gene: TRBJ2-1
abundance: -
d_gene: -
v_gene: TRBV28
len: 14
CDR3nt: TGTGCCAGCGGGAAGGGGGGGACCTACAATGAGCAGTTCTTC
CDR3aa: CASGKGGTYNEQFF

j_gene: TRBJ2-7
abundance: few
d_gene: -
v_gene: TRBV12-3/TRBV12-4
len: 16
CDR3nt: TGTGCCAGCAGTTTATCAATCCTTGGCAGGGACTACGAGCAGTACTTC
CDR3aa: CASSLSILGRDYEQYF

j_gene: TRBJ2-1
abundance: -
d_gene: TRBD1
v_gene: TRBV7-3
len: 14
CDR3nt: TGTGCCAGCAGCCCACTTGGACAGGGCGATGAGCAGTTCTTC
CDR3aa: CASSPLGQGDEQFF

j_gene: TRBJ2-6
abundance: many
d_gene: -
v_gene: TRBV12-3/TRBV12-4
len: 12
CDR3nt: TGTGCCAGCAGTTTTAAGCGCAACGTCCTGACTTTC
CDR3aa: CASSFKRNVLTF

j_gene: TRBJ2-1
abundance: -
d_gene: -
v_gene: TRBV27
len: 17
CDR3nt: TGTGCCAGCAGTCTAAAATATAGTTCTAGATTATACAATGAGCAGTTCTTC
CDR3aa: CASSLKYSSRLYNEQFF

j_gene: TRBJ2-5
abundance: many
d_gene: -
v_gene: TRBV4-1
len: 14
CDR3nt: TGCGCCAGCAGCCAAGTAGCTTGGGCGGAGACCCAGTACTTC
CDR3aa: CASSQVAWAETQYF

j_gene: TRBJ2-2
abundance: few
d_gene: -
v_gene: TRBV18
len: 15
CDR3nt: TGTGCCAGCTCACCTATGGGACAAAACACCGGGGAGCTGTTTTTT
CDR3aa: CASSPMGQNTGELFF

j_gene: TRBJ1-1
abundance: many
d_gene: -
v_gene: TRBV6-1
len: 14
CDR3nt: TGTGCCAGCAGAGCCGACGGAGGAGTCACTGAAGCTTTCTTT
CDR3aa: CASRADGGVTEAFF

j_gene: TRBJ2-1
abundance: -
d_gene: TRBD2
v_gene: TRBV14
len: 15
CDR3nt: TGTGCCAGCAGCGCTGCGCGGGGGGGCCTGAATGAGCAGTTCTTC
CDR3aa: CASSAARGGLNEQFF

j_gene: TRBJ2-1
abundance: few
d_gene: TRBD1
v_gene: TRBV5-1
len: 16
CDR3nt: TGCGCCAGCAGCAGCTCGACAGGGGTTCTCTACAATGAGCAGTTCTTC
CDR3aa: CASSSSTGVLYNEQFF

j_gene: TRBJ1-6
abundance: -
d_gene: -
v_gene: TRBV11-2
len: 15
CDR3nt: TGTGCCAGCAGCTTAGTTGCTCAATCCAAGGCACCCCTCCACTTT
CDR3aa: CASSLVAQSKAPLHF

j_gene: TRBJ1-6
abundance: many
d_gene: -
v_gene: TRBV5-1
len: 15
CDR3nt: TGCGCCAGCAGCTTGGAGGTGGCCGTTAATTCACCCCTCCACTTT
CDR3aa: CASSLEVAVNSPLHF

j_gene: TRBJ2-3
abundance: -
d_gene: TRBD1
v_gene: TRBV11-1
len: 16
CDR3nt: TGTGCCAGCAGCCGAGGAGGGACAGGGTCGGCAGATACGCAGTATTTT
CDR3aa: CASSRGGTGSADTQYF

j_gene: TRBJ1-5
abundance: -
d_gene: TRBD1
v_gene: TRBV20-1
len: 15
CDR3nt: TGCAGTGCTATCAGACAGGGTAGGGGGAATCAGCCCCAGCATTTT
CDR3aa: CSAIRQGRGNQPQHF

j_gene: TRBJ1-2
abundance: few
d_gene: -
v_gene: TRBV27
len: 15
CDR3nt: TGTGCCAGCAGTTTACAGGGACAAGCAACATATGGCTACACCTTC
CDR3aa: CASSLQGQATYGYTF

j_gene: TRBJ2-3
abundance: -
d_gene: -
v_gene: TRBV9
len: 18
CDR3nt: TGTGCCAGCAGCCCCACACTATCAATCCGCAGTACCACAGATACGCAGTATTTT
CDR3aa: CASSPTLSIRSTTDTQYF

j_gene: TRBJ1-6
abundance: many
d_gene: TRBD1
v_gene: TRBV27
len: 13
CDR3nt: TGTGCCAGCAGGACAGGGACGATATCACCCCTCCACTTT
CDR3aa: CASRTGTISPLHF

j_gene: TRBJ2-5
abundance: many
d_gene: -
v_gene: TRBV2
len: 13
CDR3nt: TGTGCCAGCAGTGAAGAACGCCAAGAGACCCAGTACTTC
CDR3aa: CASSEERQETQYF

j_gene: TRBJ2-2
abundance: many
d_gene: -
v_gene: TRBV5-1
len: 15
CDR3nt: TGCGCCAGCAGCCGGGAGCGGCGGAACACCGGGGAGCTGTTTTTT
CDR3aa: CASSRERRNTGELFF

j_gene: TRBJ2-5
abundance: many
d_gene: -
v_gene: TRBV20-1
len: 11
CDR3nt: TGCAGTGCTAGCATTAATATGGCCCAGTACTTC
CDR3aa: CSASINMAQYF

j_gene: TRBJ2-2
abundance: few
d_gene: TRBD2
v_gene: TRBV11-2
len: 18
CDR3nt: TGTGCCAGCAGCCCCCGGCCCACGGGAGGGTTGGACACCGGGGAGCTGTTTTTT
CDR3aa: CASSPRPTGGLDTGELFF

j_gene: TRBJ2-3
abundance: -
d_gene: -
v_gene: TRBV14
len: 15
CDR3nt: TGTGCCAGCAGCCAAGATTTGCGGGTGGTGGATACGCAGTATTTT
CDR3aa: CASSQDLRVVDTQYF

j_gene: TRBJ2-2
abundance: -
d_gene: -
v_gene: TRBV5-1
len: 14
CDR3nt: TGCGCCAGCAGAAAGGCGGGAAACACCGGGGAGCTGTTTTTT
CDR3aa: CASRKAGNTGELFF

j_gene: TRBJ1-1
abundance: many
d_gene: -
v_gene: TRBV12-3/TRBV12-4
len: 15
CDR3nt: TGTGCCAGCAGTTTCCGCAGGGAGGGAAACACTGAAGCTTTCTTT
CDR3aa: CASSFRREGNTEAFF

j_gene: TRBJ2-5
abundance: -
d_gene: TRBD2
v_gene: TRBV15
len: 16
CDR3nt: TGTGCCACCAGCAGAGATTGGGGGGGAGGTCGAGAGACCCAGTACTTC
CDR3aa: CATSRDWGGGRETQYF

j_gene: TRBJ1-4
abundance: -
d_gene: -
v_gene: TRBV10-2
len: 15
CDR3nt: TGCGCCAGCAGACACACAGGCGCCACTAATGAAAAACTGTTTTTT
CDR3aa: CASRHTGATNEKLFF

j_gene: TRBJ2-2
abundance: many
d_gene: TRBD2
v_gene: TRBV29-1
len: 16
CDR3nt: TGCAGCGTTGAAGAAAGGAAGCGGGGGAGGACCGGGGAGCTGTTTTTT
CDR3aa: CSVEERKRGRTGELFF

j_gene: TRBJ2-4
abundance: many
d_gene: -
v_gene: TRBV5-1
len: 15
CDR3nt: TGCGCCAGCAGCTTGGGTGGATTAAGCCAAAACATTCAGTACTTC
CDR3aa: CASSLGGLSQNIQYF

j_gene: TRBJ2-2
abundance: -
d_gene: -
v_gene: TRBV7-6
len: 15
CDR3nt: TGTGCCAGCAGCTCCGGGACTGTGAACACCGGGGAGCTGTTTTTT
CDR3aa: CASSSGTVNTGELFF

j_gene: TRBJ2-6
abundance: many
d_gene: TRBD1
v_gene: TRBV28
len: 17
CDR3nt: TGTGCCAGCAACCAATTCGCGACAGGGGTGGGGGCCAACGTCCTGACTTTC
CDR3aa: CASNQFATGVGANVLTF

j_gene: TRBJ2-5
abundance: -
d_gene: TRBD2
v_gene: TRBV28
len: 13
CDR3nt: TGTGCCAGCACCTTAGCGGGGGTAGGGACCCAGTACTTC
CDR3aa: CASTLAGVGTQYF

j_gene: TRBJ1-4
abundance: many
d_gene: -
v_gene: TRBV12-3/TRBV12-4
len: 14
CDR3nt: TGTGCCAGCAGCGACAGCTCAACTAATGAAAAACTGTTTTTT
CDR3aa: CASSDSSTNEKLFF

j_gene: TRBJ2-5
abundance: many
d_gene: -
v_gene: TRBV12-3/TRBV12-4
len: 12
CDR3nt: TGTGCCAGCAGTAAGGGGGGATGGACCCAGTACTTC
CDR3aa: CASSKGGWTQYF

j_gene: TRBJ1-1
abundance: few
d_gene: TRBD1
v_gene: TRBV6-5
len: 14
CDR3nt: TGTGCCAGCGGTTCCGACAGGGATTTAATTGAAGCTTTCTTT
CDR3aa: CASGSDRDLIEAFF

j_gene: TRBJ1-2
abundance: many
d_gene: -
v_gene: TRBV20-1
len: 12
CDR3nt: TGCAGTGCTAACCCCTCCCTCCATGGCTACACCTTC
CDR3aa: CSANPSLHGYTF